This TCR beta chain was found in a study of blood T cell repertoires in COVID-19. This CDR3 is built from 16 residues. CDR1 is KGHDR, CDR2 SFDVKD, per germline. V lost 3 bases and J lost 0; bases outside the gene matches: 3. Original analysis: Scientists estimated how many nucleated cells there were by amplifying reference gene primers. TCRdb's copy holds only in-frame clones and misses some; the assay was immunoSEQ multiplex PCR. From that table come the V and J calls and clone size; the DNA was used to work out D and trimming. Of approximately 500,000 clones listed, less than 90% were seen once; the top ten hold roughly 8%. About this clone: The same CDR3 arises from other DNA sequences in this sample as well.

J is TRBJ2-3 and V is TRBV24-1, with 9 bases aligning to TRBD1. The material sequenced was peripheral blood. The receptor comes from a woman in her fifties or sixties with COVID-19, enrolled during active disease. CDR3 nucleotide sequence: TGTGCCACCAGTGATCCGACAGGGGGGAGCACAGATACGCAGTATTTT. Amino acids: CATSDPTGGSTDTQYF.